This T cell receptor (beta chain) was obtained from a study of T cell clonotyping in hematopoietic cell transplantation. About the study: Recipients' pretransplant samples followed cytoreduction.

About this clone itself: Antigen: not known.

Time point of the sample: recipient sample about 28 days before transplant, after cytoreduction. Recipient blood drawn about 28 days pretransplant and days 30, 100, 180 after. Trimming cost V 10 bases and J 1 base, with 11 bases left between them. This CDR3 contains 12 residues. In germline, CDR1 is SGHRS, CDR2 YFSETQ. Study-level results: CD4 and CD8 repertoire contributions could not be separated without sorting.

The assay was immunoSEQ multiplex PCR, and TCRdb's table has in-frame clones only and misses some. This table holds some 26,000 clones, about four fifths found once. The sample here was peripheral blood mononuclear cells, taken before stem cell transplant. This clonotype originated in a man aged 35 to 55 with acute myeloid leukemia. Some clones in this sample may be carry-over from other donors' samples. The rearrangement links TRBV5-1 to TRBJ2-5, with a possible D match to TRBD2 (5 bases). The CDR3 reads CASTGVQETQYF. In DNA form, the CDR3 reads TGCGCCTCCACCGGGGTCCAAGAGACCCAGTACTTC. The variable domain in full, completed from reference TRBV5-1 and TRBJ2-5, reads KAGVTQTPRYLIKTRGQQVTLSCSPISGHRSVSWYQQTPGQGLQFLFEYFSETQRNKGNFPGRFSGRQFSNSRSEMNVSTLELGDSALYLCASTGVQETQYFGPGTRLLVL.